These 23 T cell receptor beta chains were sequenced from one sample in a study of blood T cells in healthy people across ages. Primed by a sample-barcoded 5' primer and a J-beta primer mix, a second PCR proceeded for about 7 to 12 cycles. TCRdb used MiXCR to reprocess the 5' RACE reads, holding one entry per CDR3 protein. Of about 930,000 distinct CDR3 sequences listed, almost 30% were seen once; the top ten hold about 9.4%. The sample also formed part of further work on T cells of mothers and their children.

Sequenced material: blood. Receptor source: a woman in her 40s in good health.

The rearrangement uses TRBV12-3 or TRBV12-4 and TRBJ1-1, with 7 bases identical to TRBD1. This CDR3 contains 15 residues. V dropped 7 bases and J dropped 7; count of bases not matched to a gene: 15. The CDR3 nucleotides are TGTGCCAGCACCTTAGTGGCAGGGGGGTCGGTTGAAGCTTTCTTT. It specifies CASTLVAGGSVEAFF.

This clonotype was picked up many times. V is TRBV24-1 and J is TRBJ2-7; 9 bases match TRBD1. CDR1 KGHDR and CDR2 SFDVKD come from the germline V gene. V was clipped by 3 bases and J by 7 bases; unmatched bases: 6. This CDR3 is built from 14 residues. In DNA form, the CDR3 reads TGTGCCACCAGTGATACAACAGGGGGCCGGGAGCAGTACTTC. This encodes CATSDTTGGREQYF.

In its sample, this clonotype was seen many times. The rearrangement joins TRBV7-2 to TRBJ2-4; perhaps TRBD2 as D (5 bases). Trimming cost V 5 bases and J 9 bases, with 14 bases left between them. Germline V CDR1 and CDR2: SGHTA, FQGNSA. This CDR3 is built from 13 residues. CDR3 region: CASSPFGMSIQYF. CDR3 bases: TGTGCCAGCAGCCCTTTCGGGATGAGCATTCAGTACTTC.

Note on this clonotype: A single base separates this from a much larger clone, so it may be a read error. The V and J genes are TRBV24-1 and TRBJ2-7; D perhaps matches TRBD2 (6 bases). There are 16 residues in the CDR3. Germline assignment: CDR1 KGHDR and CDR2 SFDVKD. CDR3 sequence: CVTSDSTSSGSYEQYF. The CDR3, as DNA: TGTGTCACCAGTGATTCTACTAGCTCCGGGTCCTACGAGCAGTACTTC.

The chain links TRBV6-4 to TRBJ1-5, with 12 bases that match TRBD1. The V gene's germline CDR1 is MRHNA and CDR2 SNTAGT. This CDR3 contains 16 residues. J gave up 2 bases and V 5 bases, and 4 bases lay outside the gene matches. CDR3 residues: CASSFRDRGRNQPQHF. In nucleotides, the CDR3 is TGTGCCAGCAGTTTCCGGGACAGGGGGCGCAATCAGCCCCAGCATTTT.

V and J are TRBV9 and TRBJ1-1, with D perhaps matching TRBD1 (6 bases). The CDR3 extends over 15 amino acids. V was clipped by 3 bases and J by 0 bases, with 12 bases between them. Germline-derived CDR1 and CDR2 are SGDLS and YYNGEE. CDR3 loop: CASSGQDSMNTEAFF. The CDR3 DNA is TGTGCCAGCAGCGGCCAGGACAGCATGAACACTGAAGCTTTCTTT.

Worth noting for this clonotype: A read error is possible here, since a much larger clone lies one base away. The CDR3 sequence: CANSLEFKTYEQYF. CDR3 nucleotides: TGCGCCAACAGCTTGGAATTCAAGACCTACGAGCAGTACTTC. This rearrangement joins TRBV5-1 to TRBJ2-7; D is unclear. CDR3 size: 14 residues. CDR1 and CDR2 (germline): SGHRS, YFSETQ.

The chain combines TRBV7-2 with TRBJ2-7; D not certain. The V gene's germline CDR1 is SGHTA and CDR2 FQGNSA. The V and J ends lost 1 base and 4 bases respectively, with 11 bases between them. CDR3 size: 14 residues. CDR3 residues: CASSLERRFYEQYF. DNA for the CDR3: TGTGCCAGCAGCTTAGAACGGAGATTTTACGAGCAGTACTTC.

In this sample, this clonotype turned up many times. The J gene is TRBJ2-2, the V gene TRBV7-3, with 10 nucleotides matching TRBD2. Germline V lookup: CDR1 SGHTA, CDR2 FQGTGA. CDR3 length: 17 amino acids. V was pared by 5 bases and J by 6 bases, with 12 bases of the junction left unmatched. The CDR3, as DNA: TGTGCCAGCAGCCCTTTAGCGGGGGGCCCAACCCCCGGGGAGCTGTTTTTT. Protein product: CASSPLAGGPTPGELFF.

The V gene is TRBV2, the J gene TRBJ1-1; D is possibly TRBD1 (6 bases). Germline CDR1 is SNHLY and CDR2 is FYNNEI. The CDR3 runs to 14 residues. Trimming removed 6 bases at V and 0 bases at J, with 11 bases between. The CDR3, as DNA: TGTGCCAGCAGGAGACAGGACCTGAACACTGAAGCTTTCTTT. This encodes CASRRQDLNTEAFF.

The chain recombines TRBV5-1 with TRBJ2-3; D not resolved. Looked up from germline, CDR1 is SGHRS and CDR2 is YFSETQ. Trimming left V 1 base short and J 2 bases short, with 11 bases between. This CDR3 has 15 amino acids. This CDR3 is CASSLSVGFTDTQYF. The CDR3 DNA reads TGCGCCAGCAGCTTGTCGGTGGGGTTCACAGATACGCAGTATTTT. The variable domain in full, with the rest retrieved from reference TRBV5-1 and TRBJ2-3, is KAGVTQTPRYLIKTRGQQVTLSCSPISGHRSVSWYQQTPGQGLQFLFEYFSETQRNKGNFPGRFSGRQFSNSRSEMNVSTLELGDSALYLCASSLSVGFTDTQYFGPGTRLTVL.

Remarks on this clonotype: The junction departs from germline at one end; a sequencing error may be responsible. The chain joins TRBV20-1 to TRBJ2-7; a possible D gene is TRBD1 (6 bases). The CDR3 sequence is 14 residues long. The germline V gene encodes CDR1 DFQATT and CDR2 SNEGSKA (reference sequence). In DNA form, the CDR3 reads TGCAGTGCCCGTTCAGGGGCAACGTACAATGAGCGGTACTTC. Protein: CSARSGATYNERYF.

The genes are TRBV29-1 and TRBJ1-1, with TRBD1 identical over 7 bases. V was pared by 3 bases and J by 11 bases, with 9 bases of the junction left unmatched. This CDR3 has 12 residues. CDR1 and CDR2 (germline): SQVTM, ANQGSEA. The CDR3 nucleotides read TGCAGCGTTGAGGGTGGGGGCAGGGGGGCTTTCTTT. Protein product: CSVEGGGRGAFF.

This clonotype was observed a few times. The V call is TRBV20-1, the J call TRBJ2-7; no reliable D call. Between the trimmed V and J ends, which lost 6 bases and 0 bases, there was a span of 15 bases. CDR1 and CDR2 (germline): DFQATT, SNEGSKA (reference sequence). This CDR3 has 14 residues. The CDR3: CSAQPPAYSYEQYF. CDR3 coding DNA: TGCAGTGCCCAACCCCCAGCCTACTCCTACGAGCAGTACTTC.

This chain links TRBV2 with TRBJ2-5, with TRBD2 matching over 8 bases. V was pared by 6 bases and J by 7 bases, with 10 bases of the junction left unmatched. This CDR3 has 14 amino acids. Germline lookup yields CDR1 SNHLY and CDR2 FYNNEI. CDR3 coding DNA: TGTGCCAGCAGACGGGAGGGGAAGTCTGGGACCCAGTACTTC. This encodes CASRREGKSGTQYF.

This clonotype has more than one count but fewer than ten. V and J are TRBV28 and TRBJ2-2, with TRBD2 identical over 9 bases. CDR3 length equals 14 residues. Looked up from germline, CDR1 is MDHEN and CDR2 is SYDVKM. J gave up 5 bases and V 7 bases, and 5 bases lay outside the gene matches. The CDR3 DNA reads TGTGCCAGCAAGGGAGCGGGGGGTACCGGGGAGCTGTTTTTT. Translation gives CASKGAGGTGELFF.

This clonotype was picked up many times. The genes are TRBV28 and TRBJ1-2; D ambiguous. Germline values: CDR1 MDHEN, CDR2 SYDVKM. CDR3 size: 11 residues. V was shortened by 8 bases and J by 4 bases, with 8 bases between the two germline ends. The CDR3 nucleotides read TGTGCCAGCTCCGGGAGCTATGGCTACACCTTC. Protein sequence: CASSGSYGYTF.

This clonotype was found many times. V is TRBV3-1 and J is TRBJ2-7; no firm D call. This CDR3 has 15 residues. Germline-derived CDR1 and CDR2 are LGHDT and YNNKEL (reference sequence). V lost 1 base and J 0 bases, leaving 10 bases between the germline ends. The CDR3 here is CASSQASDGSYEQYF. CDR3 nucleotide sequence: TGTGCCAGCAGCCAAGCCTCGGACGGCTCCTACGAGCAGTACTTC.

The chain joins TRBV6-5 to TRBJ2-7; 8 bases fit TRBD2. The CDR3 spans 14 residues. Germline lookup yields CDR1 MNHEY and CDR2 SVGAGI. J lost 2 bases, V lost 4 bases, and 4 bases had no gene match. CDR3 DNA: TGTGCCAGCAGTTTAGCGGGGAGCCCCTACGAGCAGTACTTC. It specifies CASSLAGSPYEQYF.

On this clonotype: A much bigger clone sits one base away, suggesting this may be a read error. V gene TRBV12-3 or TRBV12-4 combines with J gene TRBJ1-1; 9 nucleotides match TRBD1. Unmatched junction bases numbered 3, after V lost 6 bases and J lost 1 base. The CDR3 is 14 amino acids. The CDR3 region is CASRRDRANTEAFF. In DNA form, the CDR3 reads TGTGCCAGCAGGCGGGACAGGGCGAACACTGAAGCTTTCTTT.

This rearrangement joins TRBV7-6 to TRBJ2-7; D remains ambiguous. The CDR3 contains 14 residues. Deletions cut 1 base from V and 3 bases from J, with 10 bases between. Looked up from germline, CDR1 is SGHVS and CDR2 is FNYEAQ. CDR3 region: CASSLGKTCYEQYF. The CDR3 region has the DNA TGTGCCAGCAGCTTAGGTAAAACCTGCTACGAGCAGTACTTC.

This clonotype has more than one count but fewer than ten. The chain joins TRBV28 to TRBJ2-7; weak D call: TRBD2 (7 bases). From germline, CDR1 is MDHEN and CDR2 SYDVKM. Trimming removed 2 bases from V and 3 bases from J, with 17 bases in between. The CDR3 sequence is 16 residues long. CDR3 sequence reads: CASSLKGGGQFYEQYF. The CDR3 DNA reads TGTGCCAGCAGTTTAAAGGGCGGGGGCCAATTCTACGAGCAGTACTTC. The whole variable domain, filled in from reference TRBV28 and TRBJ2-7, reads DVKVTQSSRYLVKRTGEKVFLECVQDMDHENMFWYRQDPGLGLRLIYFSYDVKMKEKGDIPEGYSVSREKKERFSLILESASTNQTSMYLCASSLKGGGQFYEQYFGPGTRLTVT.

This clonotype was counted ten times or more. The CDR3 nucleotides are TGCGCCACGGGACGGACCATCACAGATACGCAGTATTTT. Encoded protein: CATGRTITDTQYF. The V call is TRBV4-1, the J call TRBJ2-3, with D perhaps TRBD1 or TRBD2 (5 bases each). The CDR3 has 13 residues. Trimming took 10 bases from V and 2 from J, leaving 13 bases between them. The germline V gene encodes CDR1 MGHRA and CDR2 YSYEKL.